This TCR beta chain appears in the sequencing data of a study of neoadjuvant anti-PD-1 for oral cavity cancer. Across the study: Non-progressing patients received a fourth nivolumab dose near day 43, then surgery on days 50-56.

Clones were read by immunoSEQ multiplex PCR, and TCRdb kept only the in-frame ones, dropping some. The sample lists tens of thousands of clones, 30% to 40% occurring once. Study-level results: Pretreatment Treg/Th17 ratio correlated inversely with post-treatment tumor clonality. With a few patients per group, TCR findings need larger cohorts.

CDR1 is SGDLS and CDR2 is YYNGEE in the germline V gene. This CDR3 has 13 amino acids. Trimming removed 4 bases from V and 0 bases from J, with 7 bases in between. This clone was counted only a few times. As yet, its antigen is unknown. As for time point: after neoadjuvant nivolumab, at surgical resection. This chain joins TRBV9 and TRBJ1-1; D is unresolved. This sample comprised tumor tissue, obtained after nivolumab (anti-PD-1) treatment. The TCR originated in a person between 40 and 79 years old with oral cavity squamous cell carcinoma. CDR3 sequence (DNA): TGTGCCAGCAGCATGGAGATGAACACTGAAGCTTTCTTT. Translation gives CASSMEMNTEAFF.